The clone carrying this T cell receptor (beta chain) has only a few counts. What it binds is not known. This sample is part of a study of blood T cells in healthy people across ages. Whole-study results and caveats: Age advanced and TCR beta diversity per million T cells fell, roughly linearly.

The germline gives CDR1 SQVTM, CDR2 ANQGSEA. Trimming stripped 5 bases from V and 4 bases from J, with 8 bases between. CDR3 length: 12 amino acids. A second PCR of about 7 to 11 cycles used a sample-barcoded 5' primer and a J-beta primer mix. MiXCR was run by TCRdb on the 5' RACE reads, yielding one entry per CDR3 protein. Of more than 900,000 distinct CDR3 sequences in the sample, roughly 24% were seen once. Each individual donor underwent a draw of approximately 10 milliliters of peripheral blood. Per-sample yields of isolated PBMCs were at least 6.5 million. This same sample was also part of a study on T cells of mothers and their children. That source adds: RNA that had been extracted went wholly into cDNA synthesis, at roughly 1.5 ug per 15 ul.

This TCR was sampled from a girl aged 2-10 years in good health. This sequence joins TRBV29-1 and TRBJ2-2; D unclear. Material for sequencing was blood. The CDR3 DNA follows: TGCAGCGTTATAGGGATCACCGGGGAGCTGTTTTTT. It is translated as CSVIGITGELFF.